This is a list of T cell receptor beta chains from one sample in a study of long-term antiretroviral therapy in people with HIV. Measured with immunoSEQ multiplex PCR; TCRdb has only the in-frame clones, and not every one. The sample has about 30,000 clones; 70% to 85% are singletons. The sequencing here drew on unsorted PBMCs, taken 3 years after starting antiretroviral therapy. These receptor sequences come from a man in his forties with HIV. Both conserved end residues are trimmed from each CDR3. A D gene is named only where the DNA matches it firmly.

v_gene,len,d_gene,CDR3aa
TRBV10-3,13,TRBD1,AIKGTGGFNTEAF
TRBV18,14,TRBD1,ASSPGQGALNTEAF
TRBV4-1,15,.,ASSQGGAGGGTDTQY
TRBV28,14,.,ASSPSPGAGEETQY
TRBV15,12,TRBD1,ATLGTGDTGELF
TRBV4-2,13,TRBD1,ASSHQGQGSYEQY
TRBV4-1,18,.,ASSQGILRRSLSSGNTIY
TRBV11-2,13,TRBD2,ASSLLGGVSYEQY
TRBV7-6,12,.,ASSKGLSGNTIY
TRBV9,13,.,ASSVDDGVQETQY
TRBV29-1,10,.,SVDPSKETQY
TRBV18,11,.,ASSGTENTEAF
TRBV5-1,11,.,ASSLAGADTQY
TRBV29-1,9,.,SARGVAEAF
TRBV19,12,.,ASTHGGWYTEAF
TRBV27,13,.,ASSLNPPSTDTQY
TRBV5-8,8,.,ASSRYEQY
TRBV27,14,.,ASRPTAALYGNTIY
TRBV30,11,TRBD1,AWRGTALYGYT
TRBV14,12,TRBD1,ASSRDRGIYGYT
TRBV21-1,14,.,ASTTGFLRENEKLF
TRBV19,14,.,ASSRFGQGLDNEQF